This TCR beta chain was captured by sequencing in a study of blood T cell repertoires in COVID-19. As originally analysed: Reference gene primer amplification yielded estimated nucleated cell counts. Profiled with immunoSEQ multiplex PCR; TCRdb holds only in-frame clones, not every one. V and J calls and clone size come straight from that table; D and trimming were deduced from the DNA. This table has more than 25,000 clones, approximately 85% appearing once. The CDR3 contains 16 residues. Germline V gives CDR1 LNHDA, CDR2 SQIVND (reference sequence). The V gene end was trimmed by 4 bases and the J gene end by 5 bases; junction bases not matched to a gene: 4.

The material sequenced was peripheral blood. This TCR came from a man aged 55 to 70 with active COVID-19. This rearrangement joins TRBV19 to TRBJ2-1; 14 nucleotides line up with TRBD2. The CDR3 region has the DNA TGTGCCAGTAGTACTCCGGGACTAGCGGGAGACAATGAGCAGTTCTTC. This gives the protein CASSTPGLAGDNEQFF.